These T cell receptor beta chains were read from a single sample in a study of T cells in Graves' hyperthyroidism and ophthalmopathy. TCRdb re-called the multiplex PCR reads through MiXCR, storing one row per CDR3 protein. The repertoire holds hundreds of thousands of distinct CDR3 sequences, around 16% seen once, with roughly 3.3% in the top ten. Sequencing input: blood. The source of these receptors is a woman aged 40 to 50 with Graves' ophthalmopathy. The CDR3 runs from the conserved cysteine through the conserved F or W. D genes are given only for firm matches. Expanded clones get a size class; other rows say once, few or many, or leave the size out.

DNA,CDR3,D,J,size,V
TGTGCCTGGTCGGACAGGCTCCTCGGGGAGCTGTTTTTT,CAWSDRLLGELFF,TRBD1,TRBJ2-2,many,TRBV30
TGTGCCAGCAGCTTCTACGGACAGGGCTACGAGCAGTACTTC,CASSFYGQGYEQYF,TRBD1,TRBJ2-7,many,TRBV2
TGTGCCAGCAGTTCAGTGGGGACAGGGCTCCCCCGCTCTGGAAACACCATATATTTT,CASSSVGTGLPRSGNTIYF,TRBD1,TRBJ1-3,few,TRBV6-1
TGTGCCAGCTCACCGAATACACAGGGTTACGCTGAAGCTTTCTTT,CASSPNTQGYAEAFF,NA,TRBJ1-1,many,TRBV18
TGTGCCAGCACCAACCCTCGGACAGGGGGGCAAGAGACCCAGTACTTC,CASTNPRTGGQETQYF,TRBD1,TRBJ2-5,few,TRBV6-1
TGCAGTGCCCCTGGGACAGGGGGCCTCTATGGCTACACCTTC,CSAPGTGGLYGYTF,TRBD1,TRBJ1-2,few,TRBV20-1
TGTGCCAGCCGTAGGGAAGGTGCGACAGATACGCAGTATTTT,CASRREGATDTQYF,NA,TRBJ2-3,many,TRBV7-9
TGTGCCAGCAGTTCAGGACACCCAACTGAAGCTTTCTTT,CASSSGHPTEAFF,NA,TRBJ1-1,many,TRBV6-6
TGTGCCAGCAGCGCGCGGGGGGGCCTCAACTACAATGAGCAGTTCTTC,CASSARGGLNYNEQFF,TRBD2,TRBJ2-1,NA,TRBV7-9
TGTGCCACCAGTGATTCGAGCGGACGGCTTTTTGGCTACACCTTC,CATSDSSGRLFGYTF,NA,TRBJ1-2,few,TRBV24-1
TGTGCCAGCAGCTTACCGGGACAGGGGGTCCACGAGCAGTACTTC,CASSLPGQGVHEQYF,TRBD1,TRBJ2-7,NA,TRBV7-9
TGTGCCAGCAGTATCCCCCCGGGACAGTTAACCTTGAACACTGAAGCTTTCTTT,CASSIPPGQLTLNTEAFF,TRBD1,TRBJ1-1,few,TRBV28
TGTGCCAGCAGCTATTTCAGGGGAAGCATGAACACTGAAGCTTTCTTT,CASSYFRGSMNTEAFF,NA,TRBJ1-1,NA,TRBV3-1
TGCGCCAGCAGCCTGGACAGCGGGAGGAAGTACGGGCAGTACTTC,CASSLDSGRKYGQYF,TRBD2,TRBJ2-7,NA,TRBV5-1
TGTGCCAGCAGCCAAATGAGGGATCAGCCCCAGCATTTT,CASSQMRDQPQHF,NA,TRBJ1-5,many,TRBV3-1
TGTGCCATCAGTGACCCCGCCGGGTGGCGGACGTTCTTC,CAISDPAGWRTFF,NA,TRBJ2-1,few,TRBV10-3
TGTGCCAGCAGCCCCCTTGGGCTCGTGCGAGAGACCCAGTACTTC,CASSPLGLVRETQYF,NA,TRBJ2-5,many,TRBV7-2
TGTGCCAGCAGCCGACAGGGGAATAATTCACCCCTCCACTTT,CASSRQGNNSPLHF,TRBD1,TRBJ1-6,many,TRBV12-3/TRBV12-4
TGTGCCAGCAGTTTACAGTTGACCGGGACTGAAGCTTTCTTT,CASSLQLTGTEAFF,NA,TRBJ1-1,few,TRBV28
TGTGCCAGCACACCCCTACCCACGGGGAGCACAGATACGCAGTATTTT,CASTPLPTGSTDTQYF,NA,TRBJ2-3,many,TRBV12-3/TRBV12-4
TGTGCCAGCAGCGGGGACAGACAGGGACAAGAGACCCAGTACTTC,CASSGDRQGQETQYF,TRBD1,TRBJ2-5,many,TRBV14
TGTGCCAGCAGCCCCCAGGGCGCGTTCAATTCACCCCTCCACTTT,CASSPQGAFNSPLHF,NA,TRBJ1-6,NA,TRBV7-9
TGTGCCAGCAGTCCCCACGGGGTCGAATACAATGAGCAGTTCTTC,CASSPHGVEYNEQFF,NA,TRBJ2-1,many,TRBV28
TGTGCCAGTAGTATAGTTTGCGGTCCCTCCACCTGCGAGCAGTACTTC,CASSIVCGPSTCEQYF,NA,TRBJ2-7,few,TRBV19
TGCAGTGCCCTAGAGTGGGGGGGAACCTCCTATGGCTACACCTTC,CSALEWGGTSYGYTF,NA,TRBJ1-2,many,TRBV20-1
TGTGCCAGCAGCGGTGAAACACGAGAGACCCAGTACTTC,CASSGETRETQYF,NA,TRBJ2-5,many,TRBV2
TGTGCCAGCAGCCAAGAACCCCTATCAGCGGGGGACTCCTACGAGCAGTACTTC,CASSQEPLSAGDSYEQYF,TRBD2,TRBJ2-7,many,TRBV14
TGTGCCAGCAGCCGTCTATCTCAGCCCCAGCATTTT,CASSRLSQPQHF,NA,TRBJ1-5,NA,TRBV12-3/TRBV12-4
TGTGCCAGCAGCCCGCGGACTAGCGGTAATGAGCAGTTCTTC,CASSPRTSGNEQFF,TRBD2,TRBJ2-1,many,TRBV11-2
TGTGCCAGCTCACCACACCAGGCCGCGGAGCAGTACTTC,CASSPHQAAEQYF,NA,TRBJ2-7,many,TRBV18
TGTGCCAGCAGCTTAACCAGGGATTATGGCTACACCTTC,CASSLTRDYGYTF,NA,TRBJ1-2,few,TRBV11-2
TGTGCCAGCAGACGGGGACCGTTGAACACTGAAGCTTTCTTT,CASRRGPLNTEAFF,NA,TRBJ1-1,NA,TRBV12-3/TRBV12-4
TGTGCCAGCAACTCCCCGGGCACGTCCTACGAGCAGTACTTC,CASNSPGTSYEQYF,NA,TRBJ2-7,many,TRBV28
TGTGCCAGCAGCTTCGACCCACGGAACACCATATATTTT,CASSFDPRNTIYF,NA,TRBJ1-3,NA,TRBV5-5
TGCGCCAGCAGCTTGGCCCGGGAGCCCATTATCTTT,CASSLAREPIIF,NA,TRBJ1-1,NA,TRBV5-1
TGTGCCAGCAGTTCACCCCGGGGCCGGAAGGATGGCTACACCTTC,CASSSPRGRKDGYTF,NA,TRBJ1-2,NA,TRBV3-1
TGCGCCAGCAGCTTGCGACCGGCAACCCGGGACGGCTACACCTTC,CASSLRPATRDGYTF,NA,TRBJ1-2,NA,TRBV5-1
TGTGCCAGTAGTATACAATCGGGACTAGCGGGAGGGGAATCCTACAATGAGCAGTTCTTC,CASSIQSGLAGGESYNEQFF,TRBD2,TRBJ2-1,NA,TRBV19
TGTGCCAGCAGCGCGGGACGGTCTAATGAAAAACTGTTTTTT,CASSAGRSNEKLFF,NA,TRBJ1-4,NA,TRBV9
TGTGCCACCGAACAGGGCACCTCCTACGAGCAGTACTTC,CATEQGTSYEQYF,NA,TRBJ2-7,NA,TRBV7-9
TGCAGTCCCCTCGGTGGTACGGAGCAGTACTTC,CSPLGGTEQYF,NA,TRBJ2-7,NA,TRBV20-1
TGTGCCAGCAGCCAAGAGGGGGCTAATGAAAAACTGTTTTTT,CASSQEGANEKLFF,NA,TRBJ1-4,few,TRBV3-1
TGTGCCAGCAGTTTAGCCGGGACTAGCAGCTACGAGCAGTACTTC,CASSLAGTSSYEQYF,TRBD2,TRBJ2-7,many,TRBV27
TGCAGTGCTAGAGACATCTCTGGGGCCAACGTCCTGACTTTC,CSARDISGANVLTF,NA,TRBJ2-6,NA,TRBV20-1
TGTGCCAGCAGCACAGGGACAGGGGGTTTCACAGATACGCAGTATTTT,CASSTGTGGFTDTQYF,TRBD1,TRBJ2-3,few,TRBV12-3/TRBV12-4
TGTGCCAGCAGTTTAAGGTTGATCTCTGGAAACACCATATATTTT,CASSLRLISGNTIYF,NA,TRBJ1-3,NA,TRBV12-3/TRBV12-4
TGTGCCAGCAGCTTAGTGGGACTTCAGCAGCCCCAGCATTTT,CASSLVGLQQPQHF,NA,TRBJ1-5,few,TRBV7-2
TGTGCCATCAGTGTCGGGGGCTCGGAGACCCAGTACTTC,CAISVGGSETQYF,NA,TRBJ2-5,NA,TRBV10-3
TGTGCCACAGGACCGGGACAGTCCTACGAGCAGTACTTC,CATGPGQSYEQYF,TRBD1,TRBJ2-7,many,TRBV10-3
TGTGCCAGCAGGGACGGGACAGGGGGCGGTCAGCCCCAGCATTTT,CASRDGTGGGQPQHF,TRBD1,TRBJ1-5,many,TRBV2
TGTGCCAGCATGAGGGCACCGACTCCGAACACCGGGGAGCTGTTTTTT,CASMRAPTPNTGELFF,NA,TRBJ2-2,many,TRBV2
TGCGCCAGCAGCCCACGGACAGGGCGCACAGGAGAGACCCAGTACTTC,CASSPRTGRTGETQYF,TRBD1,TRBJ2-5,NA,TRBV5-1
TGCGCCAGCAGCCGGGGGGCAGGGACCCTAACTTACAATGAGCAGTTCTTC,CASSRGAGTLTYNEQFF,NA,TRBJ2-1,NA,TRBV5-1
TGCAGTGCTGCCGACTTGTTCTACAATGAGCAGTTCTTC,CSAADLFYNEQFF,NA,TRBJ2-1,NA,TRBV20-1